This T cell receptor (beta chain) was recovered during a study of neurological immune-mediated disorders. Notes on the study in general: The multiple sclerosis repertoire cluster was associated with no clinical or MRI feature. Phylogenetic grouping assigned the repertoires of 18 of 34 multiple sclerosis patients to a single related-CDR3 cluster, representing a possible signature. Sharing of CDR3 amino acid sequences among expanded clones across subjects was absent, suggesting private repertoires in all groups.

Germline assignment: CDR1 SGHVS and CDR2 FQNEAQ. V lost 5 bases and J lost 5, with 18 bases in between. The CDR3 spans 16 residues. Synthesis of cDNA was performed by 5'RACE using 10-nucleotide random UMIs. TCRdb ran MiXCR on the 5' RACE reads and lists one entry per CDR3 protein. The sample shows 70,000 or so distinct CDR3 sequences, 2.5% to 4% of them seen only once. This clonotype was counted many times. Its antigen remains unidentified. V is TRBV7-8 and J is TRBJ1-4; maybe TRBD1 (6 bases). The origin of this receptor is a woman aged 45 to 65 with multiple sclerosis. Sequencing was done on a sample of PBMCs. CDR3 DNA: TGTGCCAGCAGCCCTTTTTTTGGGGGGCCCAATGAAAAACTGTTTTTT. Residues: CASSPFFGGPNEKLFF.